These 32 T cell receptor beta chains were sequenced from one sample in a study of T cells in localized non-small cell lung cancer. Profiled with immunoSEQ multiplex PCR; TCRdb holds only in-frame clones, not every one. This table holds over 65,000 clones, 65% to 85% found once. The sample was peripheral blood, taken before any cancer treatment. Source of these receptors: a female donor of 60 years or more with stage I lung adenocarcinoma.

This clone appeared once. DNA of the CDR3: TGTGCCAGCAGCGTAGGTGACTGGCAAGAGACCCAGTACTTC. Amino acid sequence: CASSVGDWQETQYF. The V gene is TRBV9, the J gene TRBJ2-5; no definite D call. Germline loops: CDR1 SGDLS, CDR2 YYNGEE. Trimming took off 0 bases at V and 2 bases at J, with 8 bases between the two ends. The CDR3 has 14 residues.

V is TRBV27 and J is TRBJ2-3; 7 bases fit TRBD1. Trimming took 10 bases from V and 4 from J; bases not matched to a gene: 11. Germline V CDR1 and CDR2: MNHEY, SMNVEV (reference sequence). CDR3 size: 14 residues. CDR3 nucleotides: TGTGCCAACCTGACAGGGCCAAAACCAGATACGCAGTATTTT. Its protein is CANLTGPKPDTQYF.

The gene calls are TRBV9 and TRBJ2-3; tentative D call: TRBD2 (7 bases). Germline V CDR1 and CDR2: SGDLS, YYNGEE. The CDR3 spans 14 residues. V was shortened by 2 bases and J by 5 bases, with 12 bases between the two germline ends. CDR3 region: CASSVRGGVDTQYF. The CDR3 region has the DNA TGTGCCAGCAGCGTGAGGGGGGGCGTAGATACGCAGTATTTT.

CDR3 sequence: CAISESTDGETQYF. As DNA, the CDR3 is TGTGCCATCAGTGAATCTACGGATGGAGAGACCCAGTACTTC. The genes are TRBV10-3 and TRBJ2-5; no reliable D call. Trimming removed 3 bases from V and 4 bases from J, with 12 bases in between. Germline CDR1 and CDR2: ENHRY and SYGVKD. This CDR3 comprises 14 residues.

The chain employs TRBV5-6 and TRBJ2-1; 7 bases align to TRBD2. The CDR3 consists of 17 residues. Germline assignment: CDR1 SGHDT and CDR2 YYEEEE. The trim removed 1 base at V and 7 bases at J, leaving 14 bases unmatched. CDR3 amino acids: CASSLMASGFVKNEQFF. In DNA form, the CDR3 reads TGTGCCAGCAGCTTGATGGCTAGCGGCTTCGTAAAGAATGAGCAGTTCTTC.

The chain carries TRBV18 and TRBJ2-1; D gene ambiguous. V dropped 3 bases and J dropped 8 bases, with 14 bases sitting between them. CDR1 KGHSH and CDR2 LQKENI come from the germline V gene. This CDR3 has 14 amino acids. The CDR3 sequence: CASSPKTARDEQFF. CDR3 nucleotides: TGTGCCAGCTCACCTAAGACCGCTAGGGATGAGCAGTTCTTC.

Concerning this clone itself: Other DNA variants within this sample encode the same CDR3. The DNA of the CDR3 is TGTGCCATCAGTGAGTCTGACTATACAGGGGGCCCCGGGGGCTACACCTTC. The encoded protein is CAISESDYTGGPGGYTF. J is TRBJ1-2 and V is TRBV10-3, with 9 bases lining up with TRBD1. Germline V gives CDR1 ENHRY, CDR2 SYGVKD. V gave up 0 bases and J gave up 8 bases; unmatched junction bases: 13. The CDR3 has 17 amino acids.

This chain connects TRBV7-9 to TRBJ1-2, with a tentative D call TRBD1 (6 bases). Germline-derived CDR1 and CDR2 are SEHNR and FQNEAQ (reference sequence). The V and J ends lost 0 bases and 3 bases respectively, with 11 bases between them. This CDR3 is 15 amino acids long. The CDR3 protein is CASSLAQDSYYGYTF. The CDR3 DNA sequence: TGTGCCAGCAGCTTAGCGCAGGACAGCTACTATGGCTACACCTTC. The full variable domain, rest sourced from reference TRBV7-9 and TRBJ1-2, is DTGVSQNPRHKITKRGQNVTFRCDPISEHNRLYWYRQTLGQGPEFLTYFQNEAQLEKSRLLSDRFSAERPKGSFSTLEIQRTEQGDSAMYLCASSLAQDSYYGYTFGSGTRLTVV.

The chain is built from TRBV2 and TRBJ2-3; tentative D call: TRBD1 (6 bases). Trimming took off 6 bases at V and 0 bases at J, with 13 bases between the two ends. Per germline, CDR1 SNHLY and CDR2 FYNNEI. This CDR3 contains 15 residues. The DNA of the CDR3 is TGTGCCAGCAGAAAGAGGGACACGAGCACAGATACGCAGTATTTT. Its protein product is CASRKRDTSTDTQYF.

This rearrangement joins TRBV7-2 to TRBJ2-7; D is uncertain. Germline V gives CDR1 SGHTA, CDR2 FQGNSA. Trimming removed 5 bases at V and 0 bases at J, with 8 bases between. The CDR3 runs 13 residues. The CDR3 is CASSASPSYEQYF. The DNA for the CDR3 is TGTGCCAGCAGCGCTTCTCCCTCCTACGAGCAGTACTTC.

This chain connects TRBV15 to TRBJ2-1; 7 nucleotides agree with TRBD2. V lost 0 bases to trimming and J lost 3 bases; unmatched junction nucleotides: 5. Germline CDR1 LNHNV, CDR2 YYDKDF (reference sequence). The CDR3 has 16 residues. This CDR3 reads CATSRDPPSGYNEQFF. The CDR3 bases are TGTGCCACCAGCAGAGACCCTCCTAGCGGCTACAATGAGCAGTTCTTC.

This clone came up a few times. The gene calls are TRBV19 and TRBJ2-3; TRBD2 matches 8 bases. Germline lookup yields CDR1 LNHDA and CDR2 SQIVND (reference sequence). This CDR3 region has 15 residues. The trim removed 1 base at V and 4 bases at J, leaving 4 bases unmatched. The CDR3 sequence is CASSIGSGVADTQYF. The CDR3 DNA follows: TGTGCCAGTAGTATAGGTAGCGGGGTTGCAGATACGCAGTATTTT.

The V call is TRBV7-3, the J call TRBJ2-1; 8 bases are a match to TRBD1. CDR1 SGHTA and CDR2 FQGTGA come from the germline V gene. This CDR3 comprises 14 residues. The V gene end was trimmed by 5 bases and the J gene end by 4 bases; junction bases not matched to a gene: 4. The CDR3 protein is CASSAGTGYNEQFF. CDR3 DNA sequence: TGTGCCAGCAGCGCCGGGACAGGATACAATGAGCAGTTCTTC.

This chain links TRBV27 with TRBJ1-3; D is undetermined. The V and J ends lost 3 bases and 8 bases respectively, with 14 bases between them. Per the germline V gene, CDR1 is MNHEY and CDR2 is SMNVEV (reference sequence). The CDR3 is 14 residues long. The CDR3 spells CASSFGPPGDTIYF. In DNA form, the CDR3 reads TGTGCCAGCAGTTTTGGGCCCCCCGGGGACACCATATATTTT.

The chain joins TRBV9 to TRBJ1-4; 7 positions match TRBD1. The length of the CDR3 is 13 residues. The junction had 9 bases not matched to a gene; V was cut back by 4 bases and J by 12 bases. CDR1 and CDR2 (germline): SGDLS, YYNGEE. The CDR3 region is CASSQYTGEELFF. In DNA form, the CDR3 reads TGTGCCAGCAGCCAATATACAGGGGAAGAACTGTTTTTT.

As DNA, the CDR3 is TGTGCCATCCCTCGGGACACGCCAACCTACGAGCAGTACTTC. It is translated as CAIPRDTPTYEQYF. This chain uses TRBV28 with TRBJ2-7; the D gene is possibly TRBD1 (6 bases). CDR3 length equals 14 residues. The ends were cut back, 10 bases at V and 2 bases at J, with 18 bases in the middle. Germline assignment: CDR1 MDHEN and CDR2 SYDVKM.

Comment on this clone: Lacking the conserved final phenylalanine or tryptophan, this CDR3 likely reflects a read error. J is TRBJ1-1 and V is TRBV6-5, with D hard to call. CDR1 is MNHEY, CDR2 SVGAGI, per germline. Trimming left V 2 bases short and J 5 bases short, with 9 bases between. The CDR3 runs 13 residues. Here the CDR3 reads CASSYAEWTEAFS. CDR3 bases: TGTGCCAGCAGTTACGCGGAGTGGACTGAAGCTTTCTCT.

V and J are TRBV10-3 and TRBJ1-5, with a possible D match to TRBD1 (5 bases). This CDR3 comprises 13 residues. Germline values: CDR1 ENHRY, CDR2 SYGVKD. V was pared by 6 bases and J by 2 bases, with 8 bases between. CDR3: CAIRATGNQPQHF. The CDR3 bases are TGTGCCATCAGGGCGACAGGCAATCAGCCCCAGCATTTT.

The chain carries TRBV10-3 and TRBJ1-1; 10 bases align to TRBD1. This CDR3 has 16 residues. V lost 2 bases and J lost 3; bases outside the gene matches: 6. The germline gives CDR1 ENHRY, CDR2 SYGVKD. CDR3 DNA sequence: TGTGCCATCAGTGAGAGACAGGGGGCAGCGGACACTGAAGCTTTCTTT. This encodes CAISERQGAADTEAFF.

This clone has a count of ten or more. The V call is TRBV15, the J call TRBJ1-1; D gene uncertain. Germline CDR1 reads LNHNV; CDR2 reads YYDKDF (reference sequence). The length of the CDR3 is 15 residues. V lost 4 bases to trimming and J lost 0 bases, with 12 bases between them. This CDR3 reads CATSTPRVMNTEAFF. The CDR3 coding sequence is TGTGCCACCAGCACACCTCGCGTAATGAACACTGAAGCTTTCTTT.

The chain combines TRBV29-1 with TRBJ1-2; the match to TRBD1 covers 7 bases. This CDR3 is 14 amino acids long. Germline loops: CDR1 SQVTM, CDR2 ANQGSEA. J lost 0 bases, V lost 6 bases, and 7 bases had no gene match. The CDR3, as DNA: TGCAGCGTAGAGACAGGGAACACTAACTATGGCTACACCTTC. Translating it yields CSVETGNTNYGYTF. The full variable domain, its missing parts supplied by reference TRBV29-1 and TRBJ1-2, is SAVISQKPSRDICQRGTSLTIQCQVDSQVTMMFWYRQQPGQSLTLIATANQGSEATYESGFVIDKFPISRPNLTFSTLTVSNMSPEDSSIYLCSVETGNTNYGYTFGSGTRLTVV.

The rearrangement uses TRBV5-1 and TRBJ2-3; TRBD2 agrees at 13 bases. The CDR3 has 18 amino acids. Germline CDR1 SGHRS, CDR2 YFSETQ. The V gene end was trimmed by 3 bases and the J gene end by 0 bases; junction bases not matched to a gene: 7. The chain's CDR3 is CASSSGTSGMSSTDTQYF. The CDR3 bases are TGCGCCAGCAGCTCCGGGACTAGCGGGATGTCTAGCACAGATACGCAGTATTTT. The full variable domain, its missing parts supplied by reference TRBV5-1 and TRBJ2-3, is KAGVTQTPRYLIKTRGQQVTLSCSPISGHRSVSWYQQTPGQGLQFLFEYFSETQRNKGNFPGRFSGRQFSNSRSEMNVSTLELGDSALYLCASSSGTSGMSSTDTQYFGPGTRLTVL.

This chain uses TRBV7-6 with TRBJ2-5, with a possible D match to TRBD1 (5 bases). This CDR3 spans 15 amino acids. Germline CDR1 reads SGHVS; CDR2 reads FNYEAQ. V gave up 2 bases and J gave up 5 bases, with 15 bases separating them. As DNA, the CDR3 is TGTGCCAGCAGCTTATCTCTAGTGGGGCTTGAGACCCAGTACTTC. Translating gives CASSLSLVGLETQYF.

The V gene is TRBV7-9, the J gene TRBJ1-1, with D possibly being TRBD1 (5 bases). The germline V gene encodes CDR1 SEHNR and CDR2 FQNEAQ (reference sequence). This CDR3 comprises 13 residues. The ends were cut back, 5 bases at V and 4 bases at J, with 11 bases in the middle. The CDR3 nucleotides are TGTGCCAGCAGCGTCAGGGTGGGCACTGAAGCTTTCTTT. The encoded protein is CASSVRVGTEAFF.

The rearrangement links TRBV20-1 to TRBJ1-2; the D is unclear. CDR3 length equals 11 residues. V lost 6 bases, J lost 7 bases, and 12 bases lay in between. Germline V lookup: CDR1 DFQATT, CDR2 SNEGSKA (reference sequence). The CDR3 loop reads CSAKPSFGYTF. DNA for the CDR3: TGCAGTGCAAAACCTTCTTTTGGCTACACCTTC.

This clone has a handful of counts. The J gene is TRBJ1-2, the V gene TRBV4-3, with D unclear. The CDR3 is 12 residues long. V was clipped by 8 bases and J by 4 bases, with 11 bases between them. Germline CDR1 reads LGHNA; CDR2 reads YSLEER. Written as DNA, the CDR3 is TGCGCCAGCTCCCGCGGGGTCTATGGCTACACCTTC. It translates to CASSRGVYGYTF.

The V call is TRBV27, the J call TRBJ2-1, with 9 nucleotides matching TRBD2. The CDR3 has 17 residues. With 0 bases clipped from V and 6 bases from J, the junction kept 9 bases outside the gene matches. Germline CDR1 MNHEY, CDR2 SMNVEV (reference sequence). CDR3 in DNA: TGTGCCAGCAGTTTATCGAAGTCCCTAGCGGGAATCAATGAGCAGTTCTTC. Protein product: CASSLSKSLAGINEQFF.

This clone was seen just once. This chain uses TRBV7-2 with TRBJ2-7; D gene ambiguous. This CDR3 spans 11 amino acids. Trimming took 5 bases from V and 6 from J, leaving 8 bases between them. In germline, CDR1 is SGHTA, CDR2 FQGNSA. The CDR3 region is CASSPFVEQYF. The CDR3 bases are TGTGCCAGCAGCCCCTTCGTCGAGCAGTACTTC.

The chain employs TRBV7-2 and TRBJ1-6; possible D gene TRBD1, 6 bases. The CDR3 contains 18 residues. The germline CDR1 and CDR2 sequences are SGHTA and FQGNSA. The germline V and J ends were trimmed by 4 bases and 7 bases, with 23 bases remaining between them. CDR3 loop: CASSSAPTGSWLNSPLHF. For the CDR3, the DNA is TGTGCCAGCAGCTCTGCACCCACAGGGTCGTGGCTGAATTCACCCCTCCACTTT.

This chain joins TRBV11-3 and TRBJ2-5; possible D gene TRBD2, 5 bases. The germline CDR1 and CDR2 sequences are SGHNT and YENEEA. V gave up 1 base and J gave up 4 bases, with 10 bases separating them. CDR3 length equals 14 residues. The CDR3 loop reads CASSLAAGTETQYF. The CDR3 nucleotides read TGTGCCAGCAGCTTAGCCGCGGGCACAGAGACCCAGTACTTC.

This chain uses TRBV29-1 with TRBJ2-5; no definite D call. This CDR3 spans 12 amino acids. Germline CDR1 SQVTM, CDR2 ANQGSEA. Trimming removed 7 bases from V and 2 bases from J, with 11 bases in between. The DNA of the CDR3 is TGCAGCGGAAGGTTCGGGCAAGAGACCCAGTACTTC. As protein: CSGRFGQETQYF. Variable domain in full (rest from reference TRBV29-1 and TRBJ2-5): SAVISQKPSRDICQRGTSLTIQCQVDSQVTMMFWYRQQPGQSLTLIATANQGSEATYESGFVIDKFPISRPNLTFSTLTVSNMSPEDSSIYLCSGRFGQETQYFGPGTRLLVL.

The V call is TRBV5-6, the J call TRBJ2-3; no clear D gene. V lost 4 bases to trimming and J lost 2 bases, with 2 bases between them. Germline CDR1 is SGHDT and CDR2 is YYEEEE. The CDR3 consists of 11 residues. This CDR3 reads CASSLTDTQYF. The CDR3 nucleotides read TGTGCCAGCAGCCTCACAGATACGCAGTATTTT.